This TCR beta chain came from a study of cytotoxic CD8 clonotypes in ibrutinib-treated CLL. The repertoire was sequenced with immunoSEQ multiplex PCR; TCRdb's copy has only in-frame clones and lacks some. The sample records some 16,000 clones, approximately 67% being singletons. This CDR3 comprises 15 residues. This receptor was obtained from a human donor with chronic lymphocytic leukemia. This chain uses TRBV21-1 with TRBJ1-5. TRBV21-1 is a recognized pseudogene. The material sequenced was PBMCs, taken before ibrutinib treatment. CDR3 in amino acids: CASSKDPCPNQPQHF. CDR3 in DNA: TGTGCCAGCAGCAAAGATCCGTGCCCCAATCAGCCCCAGCATTTT.